This T cell receptor (beta chain) appears in the sequencing data of a study of OX40 agonist ivuxolimab in advanced cancers. Libraries were prepared by immunoSEQ multiplex PCR; TCRdb keeps only in-frame clonotypes and omits some of them. The data show tens of thousands of clones, around 80% seen once. The J segment lost 4 bases and the V segment lost 4 bases, leaving 0 bases of the junction unmatched. Germline V CDR1 and CDR2: KGHSH, LQKENI. The CDR3 length is 14 residues. Comments on this clone: Antigen specificity is unknown.

Study-level findings and limits: Clonal expansion from baseline to week 6 occurred in both CD4+ and CD8+ T cells.

The origin of this receptor is an adult with an advanced solid tumor such as melanoma, head and neck, liver or kidney cancer. The gene calls are TRBV18 and TRBJ2-2, with 10 bases identical to TRBD2. Material: CD4+ or CD8+ T cells sorted from blood, obtained in a trial of the OX40 agonist ivuxolimab. The CDR3, as DNA: TGTGCCAGCTCACGACTAGCGGGCACCGGGGAGCTGTTTTTT. Its translation: CASSRLAGTGELFF.